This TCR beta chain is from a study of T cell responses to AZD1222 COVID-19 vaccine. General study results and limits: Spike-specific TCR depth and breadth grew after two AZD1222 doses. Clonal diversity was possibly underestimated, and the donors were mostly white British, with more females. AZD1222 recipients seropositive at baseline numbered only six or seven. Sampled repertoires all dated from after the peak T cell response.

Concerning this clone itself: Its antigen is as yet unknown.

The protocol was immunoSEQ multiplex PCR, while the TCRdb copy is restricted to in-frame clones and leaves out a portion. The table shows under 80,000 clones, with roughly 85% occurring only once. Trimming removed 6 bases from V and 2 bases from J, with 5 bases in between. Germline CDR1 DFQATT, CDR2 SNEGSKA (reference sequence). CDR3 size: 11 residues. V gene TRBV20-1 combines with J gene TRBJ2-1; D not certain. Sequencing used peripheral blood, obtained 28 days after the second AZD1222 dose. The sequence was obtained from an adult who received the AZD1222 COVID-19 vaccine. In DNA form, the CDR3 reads TGCAGTGCCCCCACCTACAATGAGCAGTTCTTC. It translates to CSAPTYNEQFF.